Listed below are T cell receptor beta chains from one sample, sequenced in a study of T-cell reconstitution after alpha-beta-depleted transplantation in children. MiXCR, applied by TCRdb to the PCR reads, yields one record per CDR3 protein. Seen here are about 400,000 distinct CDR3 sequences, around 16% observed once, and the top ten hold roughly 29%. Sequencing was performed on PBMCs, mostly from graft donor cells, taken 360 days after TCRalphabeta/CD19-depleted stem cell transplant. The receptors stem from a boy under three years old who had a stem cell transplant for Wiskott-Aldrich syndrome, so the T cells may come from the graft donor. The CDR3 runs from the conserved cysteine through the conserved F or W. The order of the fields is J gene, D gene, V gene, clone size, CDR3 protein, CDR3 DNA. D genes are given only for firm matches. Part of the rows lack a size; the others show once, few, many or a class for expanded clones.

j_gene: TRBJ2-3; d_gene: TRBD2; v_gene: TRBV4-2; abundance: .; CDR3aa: CASSQDASGLGRPDTQYF; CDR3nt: TGTGCCAGCAGCCAAGACGCGAGCGGACTAGGGAGACCAGATACGCAGTATTTT
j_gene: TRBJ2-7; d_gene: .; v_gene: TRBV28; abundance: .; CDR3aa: CASSLVLISYEQYF; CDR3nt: TGTGCCAGCAGTTTGGTCCTTATCTCCTACGAGCAGTACTTC
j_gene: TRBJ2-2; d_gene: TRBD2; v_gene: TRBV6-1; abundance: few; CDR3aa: CASRPGTSESGELFF; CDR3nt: TGTGCCAGCAGACCTGGGACTAGCGAATCCGGGGAGCTGTTTTTT
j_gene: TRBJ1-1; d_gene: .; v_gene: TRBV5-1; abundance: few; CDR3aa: CASKEGFEAFF; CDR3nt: TGCGCCAGCAAGGAGGGGTTCGAAGCTTTCTTT
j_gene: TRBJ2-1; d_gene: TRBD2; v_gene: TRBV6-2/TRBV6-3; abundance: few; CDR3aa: CASSLLAGGGIHNEQFF; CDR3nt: TGTGCCAGCAGTCTCCTAGCGGGAGGGGGGATTCACAATGAGCAGTTCTTC
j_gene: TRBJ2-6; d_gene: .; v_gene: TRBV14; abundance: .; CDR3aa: CASSQDRWGAGANVLTF; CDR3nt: TGTGCCAGCAGCCAAGACCGGTGGGGCGCTGGGGCCAACGTCCTGACTTTC
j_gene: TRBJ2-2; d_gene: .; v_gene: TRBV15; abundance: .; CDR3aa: CATSRDLAGQLKAGELFF; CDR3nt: TGTGCCACCAGCAGAGATTTAGCGGGACAGCTTAAAGCCGGGGAGCTGTTTTTT
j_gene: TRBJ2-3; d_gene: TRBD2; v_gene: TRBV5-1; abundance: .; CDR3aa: CASSSGLDGDTQYF; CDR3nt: TGCGCCAGCAGCTCAGGACTAGACGGAGATACGCAGTATTTT
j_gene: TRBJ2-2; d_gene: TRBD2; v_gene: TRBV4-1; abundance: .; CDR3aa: CASSQRSSGGAIGELFF; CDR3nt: TGCGCCAGCAGCCAGCGGTCTAGCGGGGGGGCCATCGGGGAGCTGTTTTTT
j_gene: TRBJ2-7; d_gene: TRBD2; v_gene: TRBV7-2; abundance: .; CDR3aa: CASSYIQAGGSTEQYF; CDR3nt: TGTGCCAGCAGCTATATACAAGCGGGAGGGTCTACGGAGCAGTACTTC
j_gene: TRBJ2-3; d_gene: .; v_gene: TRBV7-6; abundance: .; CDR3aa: CASSSEYSTDTQYF; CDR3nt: TGTGCCAGCAGCTCCGAGTATAGCACAGATACGCAGTATTTT
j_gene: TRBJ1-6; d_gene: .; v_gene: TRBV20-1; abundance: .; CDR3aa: CSARDPRNSPLHF; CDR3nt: TGCAGTGCTAGAGACCCCAGGAATTCACCCCTCCACTTT
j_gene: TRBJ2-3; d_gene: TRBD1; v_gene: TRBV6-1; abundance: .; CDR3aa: CASRRDRASDTQYF; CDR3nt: TGTGCCAGCAGACGGGACAGGGCGTCGGATACGCAGTATTTT
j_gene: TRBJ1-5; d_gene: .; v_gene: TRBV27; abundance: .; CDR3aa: CASSWGEFFFLSNQPQHF; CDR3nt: TGTGCCAGCAGTTGGGGAGAGTTCTTCTTTCTTAGCAATCAGCCCCAGCATTTT
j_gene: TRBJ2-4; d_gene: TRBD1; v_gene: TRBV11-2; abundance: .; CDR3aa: CASSLRGRAKNIQYF; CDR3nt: TGTGCCAGCAGCTTAAGGGGGCGGGCGAAAAACATTCAGTACTTC
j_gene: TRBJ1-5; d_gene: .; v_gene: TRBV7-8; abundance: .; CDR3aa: CASSLGQLNQPQHF; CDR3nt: TGTGCCAGCAGCTTAGGACAGCTCAATCAGCCCCAGCATTTT
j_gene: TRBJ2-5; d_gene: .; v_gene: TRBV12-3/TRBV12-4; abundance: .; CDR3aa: CASILRAETQYF; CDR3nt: TGTGCCAGCATTTTGAGGGCAGAGACCCAGTACTTC
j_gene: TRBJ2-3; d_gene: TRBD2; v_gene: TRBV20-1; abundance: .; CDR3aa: CSARDPLAGALTDTQYF; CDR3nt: TGCAGTGCTAGAGATCCCCTAGCGGGGGCCCTCACAGATACGCAGTATTTT
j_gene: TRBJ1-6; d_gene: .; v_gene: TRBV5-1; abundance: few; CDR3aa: CASSPGPTDSPLHF; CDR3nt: TGCGCCAGCAGCCCAGGACCGACGGATTCACCCCTCCACTTT
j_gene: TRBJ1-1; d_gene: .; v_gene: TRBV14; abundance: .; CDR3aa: CASSLKTAGAEAFF; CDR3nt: TGTGCCAGCAGCCTGAAGACAGCCGGGGCTGAAGCTTTCTTT
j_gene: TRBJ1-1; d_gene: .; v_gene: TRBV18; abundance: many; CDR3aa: CASSPRAVAMNTEAFF; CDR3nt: TGTGCCAGCTCACCACGGGCGGTGGCCATGAACACTGAAGCTTTCTTT
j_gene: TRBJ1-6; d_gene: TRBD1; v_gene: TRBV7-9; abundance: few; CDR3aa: CASRPDGQGGSPLHF; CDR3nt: TGTGCCAGCAGACCGGATGGACAGGGTGGCTCACCCCTCCACTTT